This T cell receptor (beta chain) was sequenced for a study of CD8+CD57+ T cells in acquired aplastic anemia. Before being chosen for sequencing, patients had shown CD8+CD57+ cell expansion by flow cytometry. Trimming stripped 8 bases from V and 4 bases from J, with 18 bases between. Per germline, CDR1 SNHLY and CDR2 FYNNEI. The CDR3 is made up of 14 amino acids. Genomic DNA templated the TCR beta VDJ and CDR3 profiling. One entry per CDR3 protein results from TCRdb running MiXCR on the reads. In the table there are 95,000 to 150,000 distinct CDR3 sequences, roughly 40% of which are singletons. The chain uses TRBV2 and TRBJ2-7, with D perhaps TRBD1 (6 bases). The TCR sequence derives from a human donor with aplastic anemia. The sequenced material came from sorted CD4+, CD8+, or CD8+CD57+ T cells (not recorded which) from PBMCs. CDR3 region: CASHPGDRPYEQYF. Written as DNA, the CDR3 is TGTGCCAGCCATCCCGGAGACAGGCCGTACGAGCAGTACTTC.